These 19 T cell receptor beta chains were all obtained from the same sample, sequenced in a study of T cells after yellow fever vaccination. TCRdb used MiXCR to reprocess the 5' RACE reads, holding one entry per CDR3 protein. The repertoire includes around 500,000 distinct CDR3 sequences, just over 20% of them detected once, and roughly a sixth sits in the top ten. The source was PBMCs, collected roughly 23 days after the first yellow fever vaccination. The receptors derive from a man aged 18 to 29 who received the YFV17D yellow fever vaccine.

The rearrangement uses TRBV5-4 and TRBJ2-5; 12 bases are a match to TRBD2. Germline V gives CDR1 SGHNT, CDR2 YYREEE (reference sequence). The ends lost 3 bases at V and 5 bases at J; junction bases unmatched: 8. CDR3 length equals 16 residues. The CDR3 spells CASSSPTSGGPETQYF. CDR3 bases: TGTGCCAGCAGCTCTCCGACTAGCGGGGGACCGGAGACCCAGTACTTC.

In this sample, this clonotype turned up a few times. This chain uses TRBV9 with TRBJ2-7; 11 bases agree with TRBD1. The germline gives CDR1 SGDLS, CDR2 YYNGEE. The CDR3 contains 15 residues. The trim removed 3 bases at V and 4 bases at J, leaving 6 bases unmatched. This CDR3 is CASSAGQGADYEQYF. In nucleotides, the CDR3 is TGTGCCAGCAGCGCAGGACAGGGGGCCGATTACGAGCAGTACTTC.

There are a few counts of this clonotype. J is TRBJ1-4 and V is TRBV7-9; D remains unclear. The CDR3 runs to 14 residues. The V end was cut by 4 bases, the J end by 0 bases, with 6 bases between. In germline, CDR1 is SEHNR, CDR2 FQNEAQ (reference sequence). CDR3 residues: CASSSIATNEKLFF. The CDR3 DNA sequence: TGTGCCAGCAGCTCGATAGCAACTAATGAAAAACTGTTTTTT.

This clonotype was seen at least ten times. In DNA, the CDR3 is TGTGCCAGCAGTTTGTTCCGGACTAGCGGGGGTATTTGGACCGGGGAGCTGTTTTTT. Translating it yields CASSLFRTSGGIWTGELFF. The chain recombines TRBV12-3 or TRBV12-4 with TRBJ2-2, with 13 positions matching TRBD2. J gave up 5 bases and V 3 bases, and 12 bases lay outside the gene matches. CDR3 size: 19 residues.

The chain joins TRBV20-1 to TRBJ2-3; D gene unclear. Trimming stripped 1 base from V and 0 bases from J, with 5 bases between. CDR1 and CDR2 (germline): DFQATT, SNEGSKA (reference sequence). This CDR3 has 13 residues. In DNA form, the CDR3 reads TGCAGTGCTAGAGTCGGGAGCACAGATACGCAGTATTTT. Protein: CSARVGSTDTQYF.

The chain is built from TRBV9 and TRBJ1-1, with TRBD1 identical over 9 bases. Germline V gene data show CDR1 as SGDLS and CDR2 as YYNGEE. The CDR3 contains 14 residues. J was trimmed by 1 base and V by 4 bases; bases with no gene match: 2. DNA of the CDR3: TGTGCCAGCAGCCCGACAGGGGGGAACACTGAAGCTTTCTTT. Amino acid sequence: CASSPTGGNTEAFF.

This clonotype appeared a single time. The chain combines TRBV19 with TRBJ1-4, with unresolved D. The V end was cut by 9 bases, the J end by 4 bases, with 15 bases between. The length of the CDR3 is 14 residues. Germline CDR1 is LNHDA and CDR2 is SQIVND (reference sequence). Here the CDR3 reads CASRKTPHNEKLFF. The CDR3 nucleotides are TGTGCCAGCAGGAAGACACCTCATAATGAAAAACTGTTTTTT.

This clonotype was seen a few times. The DNA for the CDR3 is TGCGCCAGCAGCTTCGCTACCAATGAGCAGTTCTTC. It translates to CASSFATNEQFF. The chain recombines TRBV5-1 with TRBJ2-1; D ambiguous. This CDR3 spans 12 amino acids. V was shortened by 2 bases and J by 6 bases, with 6 bases between the two germline ends. Germline V gene sequence: CDR1 SGHRS, CDR2 YFSETQ.

This clonotype appeared a few times. The genes are TRBV12-3 or TRBV12-4 and TRBJ1-1; unclear D gene. V was shortened by 5 bases and J by 1 base, with 5 bases between the two germline ends. This CDR3 has 12 residues. In nucleotides, the CDR3 is TGTGCCAGCAGTACAGCGAACACTGAAGCTTTCTTT. Protein sequence: CASSTANTEAFF.

This clonotype came up a few times. The V gene is TRBV20-1, the J gene TRBJ2-2; no clear D. The length of the CDR3 is 14 residues. From germline, CDR1 is DFQATT and CDR2 SNEGSKA (reference sequence). Trimming pared 6 bases from V and 1 base from J, leaving 12 bases between. The CDR3 loop reads CSAPLAVNTGELFF. The CDR3 bases are TGCAGTGCGCCATTAGCAGTGAACACCGGGGAGCTGTTTTTT.

This chain uses TRBV6-2 or TRBV6-3 with TRBJ2-3; D is possibly TRBD1 (5 bases). V shed 5 bases and J shed 4 bases, with 19 bases lying between them. Germline loops: CDR1 MNHEY, CDR2 SVGEGT. This CDR3 has 16 residues. Here the CDR3 DNA reads TGTGCCAGCAGTACCCCTTCCAGGGTGATGGCAGATACGCAGTATTTT. It encodes CASSTPSRVMADTQYF.

The table lists this clonotype with a few counts. The V and J genes are TRBV12-3 or TRBV12-4 and TRBJ2-7; TRBD2 aligns across 7 bases. This CDR3 has 15 amino acids. V dropped 5 bases and J dropped 2; count of bases not matched to a gene: 9. The CDR3 here is CASSLRGGGPYEQYF. DNA of the CDR3: TGTGCCAGCAGTCTTCGGGGCGGGGGACCCTACGAGCAGTACTTC.

This clonotype turned up a few times. The J gene is TRBJ2-7, the V gene TRBV12-3 or TRBV12-4, with 8 bases lining up with TRBD2. Trimming cost V 5 bases and J 5 bases; bases outside gene matches: 14. This CDR3 contains 16 residues. The CDR3 DNA is TGTGCCAGCAGTCCGGTTGCGGGGGGAGTAGAACACGAGCAGTACTTC. Translated: CASSPVAGGVEHEQYF.

The chain has TRBV20-1 and TRBJ1-2; D is unclear. CDR1 and CDR2 (germline): DFQATT, SNEGSKA (reference sequence). V was pared by 2 bases and J by 0 bases, with 4 bases between. This CDR3 has 12 residues. CDR3 bases: TGCAGTGCTAGAAATACTAACTATGGCTACACCTTC. It codes for CSARNTNYGYTF.

The rearrangement links TRBV6-2 or TRBV6-3 to TRBJ2-3; D not resolved. Germline CDR1 is MNHEY and CDR2 is SVGEGT. The CDR3 extends over 11 amino acids. Here the CDR3 DNA reads TGTGCTATCGGTCGCACAGATACGCAGTATTTT. Protein product: CAIGRTDTQYF.

This clonotype was detected only a few times. The V call is TRBV4-3, the J call TRBJ1-2; maybe TRBD1 (6 bases). The V end was cut by 0 bases, the J end by 4 bases, with 15 bases between. Germline CDR1 and CDR2: LGHNA and YSLEER. This CDR3 region has 16 residues. The CDR3 loop reads CASSQDLFGGTYGYTF. In nucleotides, the CDR3 is TGCGCCAGCAGCCAAGATCTTTTCGGGGGCACCTATGGCTACACCTTC.

As for this clonotype: The junction departs from germline at one end; a sequencing error may be responsible. The chain uses TRBV3-1 and TRBJ1-1; possibly TRBD1 for D (5 bases). From germline, CDR1 is LGHDT and CDR2 YNNKEL (reference sequence). The CDR3 is made up of 13 amino acids. Written as DNA, the CDR3 is TGTGACAGCAGCCAAGGGGAGAACACTGAAGCTTTCTTT. Its protein product is CDSSQGENTEAFF. The variable domain in full, with the rest retrieved from reference TRBV3-1 and TRBJ1-1, is DTAVSQTPKYLVTQMGNDKSIKCEQNLGHDTMYWYKQDSKKFLKIMFSYNNKELIINETVPNRFSPKSPDKAHLNLHINSLELGDSAVYFCDSSQGENTEAFFGQGTRLTVV.

The gene calls are TRBV19 and TRBJ2-3; maybe TRBD2 (6 bases). Looked up from germline, CDR1 is LNHDA and CDR2 is SQIVND (reference sequence). The ends were cut back, 7 bases at V and 5 bases at J, with 13 bases in the middle. The CDR3 runs to 13 residues. The CDR3 region is CASTRRAEDTQYF. The DNA of the CDR3 is TGTGCCAGTACCCGGAGGGCGGAAGATACGCAGTATTTT.

This clonotype appeared a few times. The chain is built from TRBV2 and TRBJ1-5; 7 positions agree with TRBD1. The CDR3 length is 17 residues. The V gene's germline CDR1 is SNHLY and CDR2 FYNNEI. V gave up 6 bases and J gave up 0 bases; unmatched junction bases: 11. CDR3 bases: TGTGCCAGCAGCGCTATGACAGGGAGGTATAGCAATCAGCCCCAGCATTTT. Translated, it gives CASSAMTGRYSNQPQHF.